The rows below give T cell receptor beta chains drawn from one sample of a study of blood T cell repertoires in COVID-19. TCRdb's table, derived via immunoSEQ multiplex PCR, lists solely in-frame clones and lacks some. This repertoire shows 100,000 to 150,000 clones, more than 60% found once; its top ten account for approximately 1.9%. Sequencing was performed on peripheral blood. These receptors came from a woman in her 70s with acute or convalescent COVID-19. Each CDR3 is given with its conserved first and last residue. A D gene is named only where the DNA matches it firmly. Some rows mark clone size as missing; the rest say once, few, many or name a class of expanded clone.

d_gene	v_gene	abundance	j_gene	CDR3aa	CDR3nt
TRBD2	TRBV23-1	NA	TRBJ2-7	CASSQPLAGVEQYF	TGCGCCAGCAGTCAACCCCTAGCGGGGGTAGAGCAGTACTTC
NA	TRBV9	NA	TRBJ1-1	CATLPEAFF	TGTGCCACCCTCCCCGAAGCTTTCTTT
NA	TRBV21-1	NA	TRBJ2-7	CASSKIGAAGFGEQYF	TGTGCCAGCAGCAAAATTGGGGCGGCCGGTTTTGGCGAGCAGTACTTC
TRBD1	TRBV19	NA	TRBJ1-6	CASSSQGAGYSPLHF	TGTGCCAGTAGTTCTCAGGGGGCTGGCTATTCACCCCTCCACTTT
TRBD1	TRBV7-7	NA	TRBJ2-5	CASSSDRGYLETQYF	TGTGCCAGCAGCTCGGACAGGGGTTATTTAGAGACCCAGTACTTC
TRBD2	TRBV5-6	NA	TRBJ2-7	CASSWWGAGVGVEQYF	TGTGCCAGCAGCTGGTGGGGAGCGGGGGTTGGGGTCGAGCAGTACTTC
TRBD1	TRBV6-5	NA	TRBJ2-7	CASSHRTGEFYEQYF	TGTGCCAGCAGTCACAGGACAGGGGAGTTTTACGAGCAGTACTTC
NA	TRBV7-8	NA	TRBJ1-1	CASSPVDGGWTEAFF	TGTGCCAGCAGCCCGGTTGACGGGGGTTGGACTGAAGCTTTCTTT
NA	TRBV9	NA	TRBJ1-2	CASTVGAGDYGYTF	TGTGCCAGCACCGTGGGGGCCGGAGACTATGGCTACACCTTC
TRBD2	TRBV4-1	NA	TRBJ2-7	CASSHGLAGYEQYF	TGCGCCAGCAGCCACGGACTAGCGGGGTACGAGCAGTACTTC
TRBD1	TRBV19	NA	TRBJ2-6	CASSMTGAIPSGANVLTF	TGTGCCAGTAGTATGACAGGGGCTATTCCCTCTGGGGCCAACGTCCTGACTTTC
TRBD2	TRBV5-1	NA	TRBJ2-3	CASSLSGGPTDTQYF	TGCGCCAGCAGCTTGTCGGGGGGGCCAACAGATACGCAGTATTTT
NA	TRBV7-3	many	TRBJ1-1	CASSLTGGGPSNTEAFF	TGTGCCAGCAGCTTAACCGGCGGGGGACCTTCGAACACTGAAGCTTTCTTT
TRBD1	TRBV28	NA	TRBJ1-2	CASSQGVPNYGYTF	TGTGCCAGCTCTCAGGGGGTTCCTAACTATGGCTACACCTTC
TRBD2	TRBV10-1	NA	TRBJ2-1	CASSATLAGGLYNEQFF	TGCGCCAGCAGTGCAACACTAGCGGGGGGCCTCTACAATGAGCAGTTCTTC
TRBD2	TRBV19	NA	TRBJ2-5	CASSINRGVQETQYF	TGTGCCAGTAGTATTAACCGGGGGGTCCAAGAGACCCAGTACTTC
NA	TRBV28	NA	TRBJ1-1	CASSPGGENTEAFF	TGTGCCAGCAGCCCGGGGGGGGAGAACACTGAAGCTTTCTTT
TRBD2	TRBV6-2/TRBV6-3	NA	TRBJ2-5	CASSYGRGGKEETQYF	TGTGCCAGCAGTTATGGCCGCGGGGGGAAAGAAGAGACCCAGTACTTC
TRBD2	TRBV4-1	NA	TRBJ2-7	CASSHGLAGTYEQYF	TGCGCCAGCAGCCACGGACTAGCGGGGACCTACGAGCAGTACTTC
NA	TRBV11-2	NA	TRBJ2-3	CASSLRDQGGSDTQYF	TGTGCCAGCAGCTTAAGGGATCAGGGGGGCTCAGATACGCAGTATTTT
NA	TRBV24-1	NA	TRBJ2-2	CATSDFARDTGELFF	TGTGCCACCAGTGATTTTGCCAGGGACACCGGGGAGCTGTTTTTT
TRBD1	TRBV29-1	NA	TRBJ1-4	CSAQGALGEKLFF	TGCAGCGCACAGGGGGCGCTGGGTGAAAAACTGTTTTTT
NA	TRBV6-5	NA	TRBJ1-5	CASSYSSGLNQPQHF	TGTGCCAGCAGTTACTCTTCGGGACTCAATCAGCCCCAGCATTTT
NA	TRBV6-5	NA	TRBJ1-1	CASSSAGDSTEAFF	TGTGCCAGCAGTTCCGCAGGGGATTCCACTGAAGCTTTCTTT
NA	TRBV6-2/TRBV6-3	NA	TRBJ1-2	CASSYQQGSIYDYGYTF	TGTGCCAGCAGTTACCAGCAGGGGAGTATTTATGACTATGGCTACACCTTC
NA	TRBV6-5	NA	TRBJ2-5	CASSYSAQGRETQYF	TGTGCCAGCAGTTACAGCGCGCAGGGGCGAGAGACCCAGTACTTC
TRBD1	TRBV19	NA	TRBJ1-5	CAEAGTGGDGNQPQHF	TGTGCCGAGGCCGGGACAGGGGGCGACGGCAATCAGCCCCAGCATTTT
TRBD1	TRBV28	NA	TRBJ1-1	CASRRGQGFFGNTEAFF	TGTGCCAGCAGGCGGGGACAGGGTTTTTTTGGGAACACTGAAGCTTTCTTT
NA	TRBV5-4	once	TRBJ2-7	CASSSPGIYEQYF	TGTGCCAGCAGCTCACCGGGGATCTACGAGCAGTACTTC
NA	TRBV19	NA	TRBJ1-5	CASSIRDQPQHF	TGTGCCAGTAGTATACGGGATCAGCCCCAGCATTTT
NA	TRBV6-1	few	TRBJ1-4	CASSEEGWGIGNEKLFF	TGTGCCAGCAGTGAAGAGGGGTGGGGTATCGGTAATGAAAAACTGTTTTTT
TRBD2	TRBV5-1	NA	TRBJ2-3	CASSLDGRATDTQYF	TGCGCCAGCAGCTTGGACGGGAGGGCGACAGATACGCAGTATTTT
TRBD1	TRBV19	once	TRBJ1-2	CASRRGLGRGLYGYTF	TGTGCCTCGAGACGAGGGTTGGGCAGGGGGTTATATGGCTACACCTTC
NA	TRBV3-1/TRBV3-2	few	TRBJ2-7	CASTAGLNYEQYF	TGTGCCAGCACGGCAGGGCTGAACTACGAGCAGTACTTC
NA	TRBV30	NA	TRBJ2-1	CAWRGTPSGNEQFF	TGTGCCTGGAGGGGGACTCCGTCGGGGAATGAGCAGTTCTTC
NA	TRBV3-1/TRBV3-2	once	TRBJ1-1	CASSQTVDSTEAFF	TGTGCCAGCAGCCAAACCGTGGACAGCACTGAAGCTTTCTTT
NA	TRBV21-1	NA	TRBJ2-1	CASKEEANNEQFF	TGTGCCAGCAAAGAGGAGGCAAACAATGAGCAGTTCTTC
TRBD2	TRBV2	few	TRBJ2-7	CASRPSGTYEQYF	TGTGCCAGCAGGCCTAGCGGGACATACGAGCAGTACTTC
NA	TRBV28	NA	TRBJ1-4	CASRNRAMGEKLFF	TGTGCCAGCAGAAACAGGGCTATGGGTGAAAAACTGTTTTTT
NA	TRBV4-3	NA	TRBJ1-2	CASSQSLSVIANYGYTF	TGCGCCAGCAGCCAATCACTAAGCGTCATAGCTAACTATGGCTACACCTTC
NA	TRBV7-2	NA	TRBJ2-2	CASRLSTGELFF	TGTGCCAGCAGACTTTCCACCGGGGAGCTGTTTTTT
NA	TRBV6-6	NA	TRBJ2-5	CASSPLAAKETQYF	TGTGCCAGCAGTCCGCTAGCCGCCAAAGAGACCCAGTACTTC